Only a few counts were recorded for the clone carrying this T cell receptor (beta chain). The antigen remains unidentified. RNA was extracted from whole blood without cell sorting, alongside germline DNA. Every patient had chronic HBV infection and was treatment-naive. These data are taken from a study of tumor-infiltrating lymphocytes in primary liver carcinoma. Study results and caveats: Among the pair types, tumor region pairs showed more overlap than tumor-adjacent and tumor-blood pairs. A significantly higher top-250-clone fraction was found in tumors than in blood (p = 0.039).

Germline values: CDR1 SGHTA, CDR2 FQGTGA. The CDR3 is made up of 13 amino acids. J was trimmed by 7 bases and V by 5 bases; bases with no gene match: 5. Constant-region priming of around 500 ng total RNA yielded TCR beta cDNA. Libraries covering TCR beta were generated through three nested multiplex PCR rounds (using a slightly modified ARM-PCR). Rounds one and two of PCR, each of 10 to 11 cycles, were primed with TRBV1-TRBV30 forward primers and a C-beta reverse primer. TCRdb ran MiXCR on the multiplex PCR reads and lists one entry per CDR3 protein. The sample records approximately 210,000 distinct CDR3 sequences, about 61% being singletons.

The sequenced sample was peripheral blood. The clonotype originates from a woman aged 55-70 years with primary liver carcinoma and hepatitis B virus infection. The chain employs TRBV7-3 and TRBJ2-1, with 7 positions matching TRBD1. CDR3: CASSPTGENEQFF. In nucleotides, the CDR3 is TGTGCCAGCAGCCCCACAGGGGAAAATGAGCAGTTCTTC.